This T cell receptor (beta chain) was retrieved from a study of blood T cells in healthy people across ages. Then a second PCR, running about 6 to 12 cycles, was carried out with a sample-barcoded 5' primer and a J-beta primer mix. Samples each returned at least 2.5 million CDR3-containing paired-end reads. TCRdb used MiXCR to reprocess the 5' RACE reads, holding one entry per CDR3 protein. The repertoire includes around 1,000,000 distinct CDR3 sequences, under 30% of them detected once, and approximately 0.71% sits in the top ten. Donors each provided about 10 milliliters of peripheral blood. V trimming: 6 bases; J trimming: 4 bases; junction bases outside the gene matches: 12. The length of the CDR3 is 16 residues. Germline V gene lookup returns CDR1 SQVTM and CDR2 ANQGSEA. Study-level findings and limits: Estimated diversity that came from one million T cells was considered an underestimate.

A few counts support this clonotype. Its antigen is not identified. The data were also submitted as part of a second study, on T cells of mothers and their children.

The V gene is TRBV29-1, the J gene TRBJ2-7; 13 bases are shared with TRBD2. The clonotype originates from a girl aged 2 to 10 in good health. The sequencing input was blood. The CDR3 DNA is TGCAGCGTGGCCTTCGGGACTAGCGGGATCGGGTACGAGCAGTACTTC. Translating gives CSVAFGTSGIGYEQYF.